The source of this T cell receptor (beta chain) is a study of blood T cell repertoires in COVID-19. Study summary: COVID-19 samples from acute and convalescent phases originated in the United States, Italy and Spain. From T cells, B-cell-depleted T cells, or PBMCs came the material, which was cDNA or gDNA.

Study processing details: It was from reference gene primer amplification that nucleated cell counts were estimated. Generated by immunoSEQ multiplex PCR, the TCRdb table keeps only in-frame clones and is missing some. For V, J and clone size, that table is used; D and trimming come from the DNA. The profile shows 150,000 to 200,000 clones, roughly four fifths of them singletons. Germline CDR1 reads LNHDA; CDR2 reads SQIVND (reference sequence). The V end was cut by 6 bases, the J end by 6 bases, with 24 bases between. The CDR3 length is 16 residues. The sample consisted of peripheral blood. The sequence derives from a woman at least 80 years old with acute or convalescent COVID-19. J is TRBJ2-7 and V is TRBV19; D might be TRBD1 (7 bases). The CDR3 DNA is TGTGCCAGTAGGCCAGGCGGAGGGGGCGGTTTAGGCGAGCAGTACTTC. Its protein is CASRPGGGGGLGEQYF.